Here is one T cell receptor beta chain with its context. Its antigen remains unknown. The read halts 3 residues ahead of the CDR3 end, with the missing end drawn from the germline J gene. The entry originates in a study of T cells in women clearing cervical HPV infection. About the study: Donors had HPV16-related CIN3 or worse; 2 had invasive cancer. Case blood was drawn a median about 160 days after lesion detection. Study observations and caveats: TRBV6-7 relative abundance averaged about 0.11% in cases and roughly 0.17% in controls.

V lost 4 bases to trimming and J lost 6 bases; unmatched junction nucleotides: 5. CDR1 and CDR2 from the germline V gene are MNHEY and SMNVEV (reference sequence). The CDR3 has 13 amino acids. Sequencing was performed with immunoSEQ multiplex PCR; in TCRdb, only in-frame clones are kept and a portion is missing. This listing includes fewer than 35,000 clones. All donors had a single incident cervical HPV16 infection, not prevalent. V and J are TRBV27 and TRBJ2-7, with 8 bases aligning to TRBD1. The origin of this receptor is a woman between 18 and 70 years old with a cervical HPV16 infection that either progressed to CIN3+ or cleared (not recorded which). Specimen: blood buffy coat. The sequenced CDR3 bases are TGTGCCAGCAGTTCTGACAGGGGTGGCGAG. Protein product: CASSSDRGGE. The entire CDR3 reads CASSSDRGGEQYF.